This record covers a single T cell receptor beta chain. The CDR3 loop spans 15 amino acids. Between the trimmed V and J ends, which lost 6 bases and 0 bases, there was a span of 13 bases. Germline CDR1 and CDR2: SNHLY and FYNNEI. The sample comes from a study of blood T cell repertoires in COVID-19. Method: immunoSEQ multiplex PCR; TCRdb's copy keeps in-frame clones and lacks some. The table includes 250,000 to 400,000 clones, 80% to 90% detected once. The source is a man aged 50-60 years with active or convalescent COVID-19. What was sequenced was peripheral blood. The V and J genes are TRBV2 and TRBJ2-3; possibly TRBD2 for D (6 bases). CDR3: CASRRGGYSTDTQYF. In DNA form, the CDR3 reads TGTGCCAGCAGGAGGGGAGGCTATAGCACAGATACGCAGTATTTT. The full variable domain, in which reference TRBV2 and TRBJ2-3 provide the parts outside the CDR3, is EPEVTQTPSHQVTQMGQEVILRCVPISNHLYFYWYRQILGQKVEFLVSFYNNEISEKSEIFDDQFSVERPDGSNFTLKIRSTKLEDSAMYFCASRRGGYSTDTQYFGPGTRLTVL.